A few counts support the clone carrying this TCR beta chain. The antigen is not known. This PCR relied on a set of 60 Vbeta primers and 13 Jbeta primers. The method was immunoSEQ multiplex PCR; TCRdb's version includes in-frame clones alone and lacks a portion of them. The sample lists 120,000 to 150,000 clones; around 82% were seen once. This sample stems from a study of cytomegalovirus exposure and HLA in healthy donors. Overall study findings and caveats: Presence/absence analysis assumed near-uniform sequencing depth across donors. Among donors in an Asian-associated ancestry cluster, a later analysis reportedly found fewer N-insertions than the roughly 730-donor mean.

The CDR3 runs to 17 residues. Likely unrecorded immune exposures existed in these nominally healthy donors. The source is a woman in her thirties or forties in good health and CMV-seropositive. Sequencing used PBMCs. V usage is TRBV21-1 and J usage is TRBJ2-7; TRBD2 is taken as the D call from the table, unchecked against the DNA. TRBV21-1 counts as a pseudogene. CDR3 nucleotide sequence: TGTGCCAGCAGCAAACCGAACGCTAGCGGGAGCTCCTACGAGCAGTACTTC. Protein sequence: CASSKPNASGSSYEQYF.